This T cell receptor beta chain is drawn from a study of blood T cell repertoires in COVID-19. Trimming took 3 bases from V and 5 from J, leaving 13 bases between them. This CDR3 spans 14 amino acids. Germline V lookup: CDR1 LNHDA, CDR2 SQIVND (reference sequence). TCRdb's copy holds only in-frame clones and misses some; the assay was immunoSEQ multiplex PCR. The profile shows around 60,000 clones, roughly 77% of them singletons. The source is a man older than 75 with acute or convalescent COVID-19. Sequenced: peripheral blood. The V call is TRBV19, the J call TRBJ1-2; possibly TRBD1 for D (6 bases). The CDR3 sequence: CASSIHGTLYGYTF. The CDR3, as DNA: TGTGCCAGTAGTATCCATGGGACATTGTATGGCTACACCTTC.